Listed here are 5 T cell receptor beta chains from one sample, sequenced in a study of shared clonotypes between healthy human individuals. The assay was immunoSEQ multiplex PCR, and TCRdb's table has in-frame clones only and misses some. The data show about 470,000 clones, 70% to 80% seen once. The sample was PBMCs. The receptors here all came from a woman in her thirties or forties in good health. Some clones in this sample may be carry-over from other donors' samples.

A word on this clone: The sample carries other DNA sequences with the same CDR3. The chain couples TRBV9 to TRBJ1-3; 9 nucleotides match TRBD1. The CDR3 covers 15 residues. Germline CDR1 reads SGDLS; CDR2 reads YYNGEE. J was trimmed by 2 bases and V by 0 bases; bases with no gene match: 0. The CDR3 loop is CASSVGTGAGNTIYF. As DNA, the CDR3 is TGTGCCAGCAGCGTAGGGACAGGGGCTGGAAACACCATATATTTT.

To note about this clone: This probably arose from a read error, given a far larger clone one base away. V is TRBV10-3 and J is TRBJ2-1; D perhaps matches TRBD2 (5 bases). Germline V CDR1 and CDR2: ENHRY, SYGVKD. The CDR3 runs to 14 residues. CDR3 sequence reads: CAISEGSSYNEQLF. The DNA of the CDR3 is TGTGCCATCAGTGAAGGGAGCTCCTACAATGAGCAGCTCTTC.

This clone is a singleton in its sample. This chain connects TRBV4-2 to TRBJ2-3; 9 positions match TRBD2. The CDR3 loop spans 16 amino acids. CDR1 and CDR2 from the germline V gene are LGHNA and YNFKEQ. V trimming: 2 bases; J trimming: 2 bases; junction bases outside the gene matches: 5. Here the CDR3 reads CASSQLLAGITDTQYF. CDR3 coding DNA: TGTGCCAGCAGCCAATTACTAGCGGGTATCACAGATACGCAGTATTTT.

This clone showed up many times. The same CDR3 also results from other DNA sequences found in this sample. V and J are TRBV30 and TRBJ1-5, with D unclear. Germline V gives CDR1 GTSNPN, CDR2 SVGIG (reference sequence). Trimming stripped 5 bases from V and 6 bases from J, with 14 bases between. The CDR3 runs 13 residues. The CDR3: CAWSGGDGQPQHF. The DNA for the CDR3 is TGTGCCTGGTCGGGCGGGGATGGTCAGCCCCAGCATTTT.

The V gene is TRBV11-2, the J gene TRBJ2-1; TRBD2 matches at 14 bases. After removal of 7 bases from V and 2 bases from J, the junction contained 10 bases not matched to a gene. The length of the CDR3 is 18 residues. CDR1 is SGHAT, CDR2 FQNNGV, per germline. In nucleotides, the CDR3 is TGTGCCAGCACCGTGGGACTAGCGGGAGTAGGGCCCTACAATGAGCAGTTCTTC. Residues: CASTVGLAGVGPYNEQFF.